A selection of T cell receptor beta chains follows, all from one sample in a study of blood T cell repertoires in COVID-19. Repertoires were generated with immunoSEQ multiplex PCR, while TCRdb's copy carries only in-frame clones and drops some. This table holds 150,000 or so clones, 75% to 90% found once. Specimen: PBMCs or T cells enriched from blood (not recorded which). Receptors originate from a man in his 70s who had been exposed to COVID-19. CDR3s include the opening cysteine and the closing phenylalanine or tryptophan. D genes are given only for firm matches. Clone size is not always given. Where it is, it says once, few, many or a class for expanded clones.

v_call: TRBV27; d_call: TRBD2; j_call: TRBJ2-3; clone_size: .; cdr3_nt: TGTGCCAGCAGTTTATGGGCTAGCGGGACTTCCACAGATACGCAGTATTTT; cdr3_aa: CASSLWASGTSTDTQYF
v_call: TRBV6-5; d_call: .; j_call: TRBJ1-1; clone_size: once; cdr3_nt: TGTGCCAGCGACGATAGCGGGGGGCCCGAAGCTTTCTTT; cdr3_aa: CASDDSGGPEAFF
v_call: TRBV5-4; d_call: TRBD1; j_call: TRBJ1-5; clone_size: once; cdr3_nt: TGTGCCAGCAGCCCCGGACAGGGGGGCACAAATCAGCCCCAGCATTTT; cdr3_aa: CASSPGQGGTNQPQHF
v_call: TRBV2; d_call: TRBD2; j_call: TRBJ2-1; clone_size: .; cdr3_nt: TGTGCCACCAGCGCCGGGACTAGCGGCTACAATGAGCAGTTCTTC; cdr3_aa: CATSAGTSGYNEQFF
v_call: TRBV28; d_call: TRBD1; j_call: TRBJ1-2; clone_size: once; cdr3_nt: TGTGCCAGCAGTTATGGGACAGGGGGGGATAACGACTACACCTTC; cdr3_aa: CASSYGTGGDNDYTF
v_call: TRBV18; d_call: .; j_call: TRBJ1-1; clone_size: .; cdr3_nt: TGTGCCAGCTCATCGCAGGGGACTGAAGCTTTCTTT; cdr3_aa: CASSSQGTEAFF
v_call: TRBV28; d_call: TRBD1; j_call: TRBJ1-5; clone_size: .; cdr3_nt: TGTGCCAGCAGCCCCCGGGACAGGGACAATCAGCCCCAGCATTTT; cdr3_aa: CASSPRDRDNQPQHF
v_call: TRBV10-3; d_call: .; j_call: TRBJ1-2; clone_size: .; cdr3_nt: TGTGCCATCAGTGAGCCTCTAGTAGGCTACACCTTC; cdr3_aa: CAISEPLVGYTF
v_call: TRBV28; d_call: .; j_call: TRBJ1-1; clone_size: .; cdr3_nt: TGTGCCAGCAGGCCTACTATCCGGAACACTGAAGCTTTCTTT; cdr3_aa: CASRPTIRNTEAFF
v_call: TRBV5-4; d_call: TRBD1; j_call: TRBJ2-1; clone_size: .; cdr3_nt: TGTGCCAGCAGCAAGACAGGGAACAATGAGCAGTTCTTC; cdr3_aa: CASSKTGNNEQFF
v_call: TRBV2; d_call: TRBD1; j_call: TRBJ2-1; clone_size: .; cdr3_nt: TGTGCCAGCAAAGTCGGCAGGGGGCACTTGAATGAGCAGTTCTTC; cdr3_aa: CASKVGRGHLNEQFF
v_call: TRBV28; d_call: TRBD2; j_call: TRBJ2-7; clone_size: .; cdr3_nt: TGTGCCAGCAGTCATGAGGTAGCGGGAGGGCGGTCCTACGAGCAGTACTTC; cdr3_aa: CASSHEVAGGRSYEQYF
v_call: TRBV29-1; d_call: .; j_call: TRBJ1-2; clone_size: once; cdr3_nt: TGCAGCGTTGTAACTCCGAGAATTGGCTACACCTTC; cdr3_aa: CSVVTPRIGYTF
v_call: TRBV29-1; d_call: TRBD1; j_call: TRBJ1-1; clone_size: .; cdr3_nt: TGCAGCGGGGGACAGGTCGGCGCTGAAGCTTTCTTT; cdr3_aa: CSGGQVGAEAFF
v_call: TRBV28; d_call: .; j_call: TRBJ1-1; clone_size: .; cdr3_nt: TGTGCCAGCAGTCCGCAAGGTCAGGGATGGAGGGGCACTGAAGCTTTCTTT; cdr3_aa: CASSPQGQGWRGTEAFF
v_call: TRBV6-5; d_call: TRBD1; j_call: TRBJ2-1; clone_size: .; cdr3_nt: TGTGCCAGCAGTTTACCGGGACAGGGGGCGCGAAATGAGCAGTTCTTC; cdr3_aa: CASSLPGQGARNEQFF
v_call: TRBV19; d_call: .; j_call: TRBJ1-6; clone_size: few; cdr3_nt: TGTGCCAGTAGGCCAACAGGGCGCCTCCTAAATTCACCCCTCCACTTT; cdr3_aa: CASRPTGRLLNSPLHF
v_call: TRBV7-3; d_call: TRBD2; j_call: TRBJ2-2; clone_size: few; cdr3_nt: TGTGCCAGCAGCGTCAGCGGGGGATTCACCGGGGAGCTGTTTTTT; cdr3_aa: CASSVSGGFTGELFF
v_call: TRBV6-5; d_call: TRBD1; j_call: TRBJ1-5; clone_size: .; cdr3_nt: TGTGCCAGCAGCTGGGACAGCCGCAATCAGCCCCAGCATTTT; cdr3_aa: CASSWDSRNQPQHF
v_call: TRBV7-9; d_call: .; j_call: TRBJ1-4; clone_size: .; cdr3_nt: TGTGCCAGCAGCTTGGCGGGGCGTATGAATGAAAAACTGTTTTTT; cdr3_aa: CASSLAGRMNEKLFF
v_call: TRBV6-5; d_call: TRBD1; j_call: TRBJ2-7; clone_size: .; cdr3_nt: TGTGCCAGCAGTTACCAGGGACAGCCGGCTGGGCACGAGCAGTACTTC; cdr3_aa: CASSYQGQPAGHEQYF
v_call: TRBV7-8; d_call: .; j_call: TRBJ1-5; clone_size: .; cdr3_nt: TGTGCCAGCAGTCAATTGGGCAGGGAACAGCCCCAGCATTTT; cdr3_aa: CASSQLGREQPQHF
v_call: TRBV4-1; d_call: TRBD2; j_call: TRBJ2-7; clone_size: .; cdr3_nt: TGCGCCAGCAGCCAAGTACTAGCGGGACCCTCCGAGCAGTACTTC; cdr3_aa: CASSQVLAGPSEQYF
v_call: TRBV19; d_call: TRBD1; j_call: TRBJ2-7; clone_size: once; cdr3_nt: TGTGCCAGTAGTGAAACAGGGGTCTACACGGGATACGAGCAGTACTTC; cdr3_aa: CASSETGVYTGYEQYF
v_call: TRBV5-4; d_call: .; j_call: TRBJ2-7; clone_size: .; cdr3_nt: TGTGCCAGCAGCTTTCCGGGTACCGAGCAGTACTTC; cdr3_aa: CASSFPGTEQYF